The entry below describes one T cell receptor beta chain. One entry per CDR3 protein, called by TCRdb with MiXCR from the 5' RACE reads. The table lists roughly 330,000 distinct CDR3 sequences, around 6.8% of them singletons, with 15% to 20% in the top ten. CDR3 size: 13 residues. Germline V gene sequence: CDR1 SGHDT, CDR2 YYEEEE. Trimming removed 2 bases at V and 9 bases at J, with 14 bases between. The data derive from a study of T cells after yellow fever vaccination. Study background: In the case of low-cell-number fractions, SMART-Seq v4 Ultra Low Input was used for preparation.

The chain is built from TRBV5-6 and TRBJ1-2, with D maybe TRBD1 (6 bases). This receptor was taken from a man aged 18 to 29 who received the YFV17D yellow fever vaccine. The material was PBMCs, obtained roughly 47 days after the first yellow fever vaccination. The CDR3 reads CASSLHRARSYTF. CDR3 nucleotide sequence: TGTGCCAGCAGCTTACACAGGGCAAGAAGCTACACCTTC.